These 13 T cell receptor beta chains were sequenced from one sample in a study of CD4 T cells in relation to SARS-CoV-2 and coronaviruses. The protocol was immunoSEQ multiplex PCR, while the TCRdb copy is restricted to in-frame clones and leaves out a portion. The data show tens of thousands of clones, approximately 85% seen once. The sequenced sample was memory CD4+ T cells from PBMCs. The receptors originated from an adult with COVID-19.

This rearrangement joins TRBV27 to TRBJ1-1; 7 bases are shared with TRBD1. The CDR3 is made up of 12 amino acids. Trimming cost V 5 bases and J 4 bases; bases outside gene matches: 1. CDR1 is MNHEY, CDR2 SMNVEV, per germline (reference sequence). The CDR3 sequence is CASSRTGTEAFF. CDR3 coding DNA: TGTGCCAGCAGTCGGACAGGCACTGAAGCTTTCTTT.

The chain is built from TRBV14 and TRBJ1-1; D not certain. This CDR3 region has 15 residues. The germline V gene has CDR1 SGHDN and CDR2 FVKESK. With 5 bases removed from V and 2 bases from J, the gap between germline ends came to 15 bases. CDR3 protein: CASSATPWSNTEAFF. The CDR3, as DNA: TGTGCCAGCAGCGCTACTCCTTGGAGTAACACTGAAGCTTTCTTT.

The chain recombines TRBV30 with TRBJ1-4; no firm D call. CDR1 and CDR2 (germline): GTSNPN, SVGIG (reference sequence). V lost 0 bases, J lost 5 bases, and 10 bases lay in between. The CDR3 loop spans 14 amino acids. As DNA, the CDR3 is TGTGCCTGGAGTGTACAGCTGGAGAATGAAAAACTGTTTTTT. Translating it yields CAWSVQLENEKLFF.

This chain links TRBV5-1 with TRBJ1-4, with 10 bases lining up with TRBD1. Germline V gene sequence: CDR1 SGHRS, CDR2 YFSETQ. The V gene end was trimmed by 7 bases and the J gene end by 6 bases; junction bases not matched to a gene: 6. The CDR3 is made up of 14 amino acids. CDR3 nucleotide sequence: TGCGCCAGCGGTCCGGGACAGGGGTATGAAAAACTGTTTTTT. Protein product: CASGPGQGYEKLFF.

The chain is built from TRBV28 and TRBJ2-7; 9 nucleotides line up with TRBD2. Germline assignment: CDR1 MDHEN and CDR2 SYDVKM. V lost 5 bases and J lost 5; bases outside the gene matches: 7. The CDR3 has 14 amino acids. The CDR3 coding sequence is TGTGCCAGCAGTCAACATAGCGGGAGTAACGAGCAGTACTTC. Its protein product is CASSQHSGSNEQYF.

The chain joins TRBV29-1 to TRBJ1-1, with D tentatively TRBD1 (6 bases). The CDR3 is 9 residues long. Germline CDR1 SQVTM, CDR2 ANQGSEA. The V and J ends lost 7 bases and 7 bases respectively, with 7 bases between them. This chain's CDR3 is CSDRVEAFF. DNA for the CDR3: TGCAGCGACAGGGTTGAAGCTTTCTTT.

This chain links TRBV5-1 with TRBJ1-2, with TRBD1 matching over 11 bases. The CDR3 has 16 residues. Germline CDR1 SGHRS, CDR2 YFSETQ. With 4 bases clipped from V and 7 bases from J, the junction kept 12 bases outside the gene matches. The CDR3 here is CASSLTTDRGHGGYTF. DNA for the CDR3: TGCGCCAGCAGCCTAACCACGGACAGGGGGCACGGTGGCTACACCTTC.

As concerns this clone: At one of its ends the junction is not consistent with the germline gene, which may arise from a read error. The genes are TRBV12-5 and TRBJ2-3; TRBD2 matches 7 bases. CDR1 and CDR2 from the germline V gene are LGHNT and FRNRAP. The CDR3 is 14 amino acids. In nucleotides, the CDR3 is TGTGCTAGTGGTTTCGGCGGGAGCAAAGATACGCAGTATTTT. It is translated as CASGFGGSKDTQYF.

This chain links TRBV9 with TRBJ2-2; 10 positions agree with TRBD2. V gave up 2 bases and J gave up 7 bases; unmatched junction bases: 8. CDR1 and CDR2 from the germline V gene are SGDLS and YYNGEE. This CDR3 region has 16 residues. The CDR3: CASSVQAGGRVGELFF. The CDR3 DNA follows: TGTGCCAGCAGCGTCCAAGCGGGAGGGCGAGTCGGGGAGCTGTTTTTT.

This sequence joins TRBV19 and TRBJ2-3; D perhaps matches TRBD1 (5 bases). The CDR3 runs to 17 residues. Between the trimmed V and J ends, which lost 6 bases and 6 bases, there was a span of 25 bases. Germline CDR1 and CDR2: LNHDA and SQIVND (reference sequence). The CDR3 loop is CASRSQAWRTLGDTQYF. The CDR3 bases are TGTGCCAGTAGGTCACAGGCATGGAGAACGCTTGGTGATACGCAGTATTTT.

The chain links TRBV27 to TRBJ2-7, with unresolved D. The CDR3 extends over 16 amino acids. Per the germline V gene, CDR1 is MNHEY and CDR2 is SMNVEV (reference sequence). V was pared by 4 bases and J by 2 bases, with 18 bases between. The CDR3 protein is CASSYLVLSRPYEQYF. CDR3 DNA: TGTGCCAGCAGTTACCTAGTTCTTTCACGACCCTACGAGCAGTACTTC.

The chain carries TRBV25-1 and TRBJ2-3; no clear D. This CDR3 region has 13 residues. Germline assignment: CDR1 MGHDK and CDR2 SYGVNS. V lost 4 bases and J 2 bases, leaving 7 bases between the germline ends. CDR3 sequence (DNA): TGTGCCAGCAGTGGGTCCTACACAGATACGCAGTATTTT. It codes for CASSGSYTDTQYF. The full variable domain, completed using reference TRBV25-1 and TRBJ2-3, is EADIYQTPRYLVIGTGKKITLECSQTMGHDKMYWYQQDPGMELHLIHYSYGVNSTEKGDLSSESTVSRIRTEHFPLTLESARPSHTSQYLCASSGSYTDTQYFGPGTRLTVL.

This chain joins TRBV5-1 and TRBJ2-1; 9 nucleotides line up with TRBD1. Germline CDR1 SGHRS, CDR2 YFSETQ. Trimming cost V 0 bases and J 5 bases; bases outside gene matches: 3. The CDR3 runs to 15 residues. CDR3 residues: CASSLATGGHNEQFF. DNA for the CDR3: TGCGCCAGCAGCTTGGCAACAGGGGGCCACAATGAGCAGTTCTTC.